The clone carrying this T cell receptor (beta chain) was detected only a few times. This sample stems from a study of T cells in Graves' hyperthyroidism and ophthalmopathy. It was considered stable Graves' hyperthyroidism when ophthalmopathy did not progress within 18 months. Isolation of PBMCs was performed on 9.5 to 10 ml fresh peripheral blood. In germline, CDR1 is SEHNR, CDR2 FQNEAQ (reference sequence). Between the trimmed V and J ends, which lost 0 bases and 4 bases, there was a span of 10 bases. This CDR3 is 14 amino acids long. Amplified regions were TCR beta CDR3 sequences from RNA transcripts. Primed by the HTBI set, a first-round RT-PCR was run on the TCR CDR3. TCRdb redid the calling of the multiplex PCR reads with MiXCR, one entry per CDR3 protein. The sample consists of some 760,000 distinct CDR3 sequences, around 15% of them appearing once.

This receptor was obtained from a woman aged 18-29 years with Graves' hyperthyroidism. This chain links TRBV7-9 with TRBJ2-7, with no clear D. The source material was blood. This CDR3 is CASSLAFPRYEQYF. The CDR3 DNA sequence: TGTGCCAGCAGCTTAGCGTTCCCGCGGTACGAGCAGTACTTC. The whole variable domain, filled in from reference TRBV7-9 and TRBJ2-7, reads DTGVSQNPRHKITKRGQNVTFRCDPISEHNRLYWYRQTLGQGPEFLTYFQNEAQLEKSRLLSDRFSAERPKGSFSTLEIQRTEQGDSAMYLCASSLAFPRYEQYFGPGTRLTVT.